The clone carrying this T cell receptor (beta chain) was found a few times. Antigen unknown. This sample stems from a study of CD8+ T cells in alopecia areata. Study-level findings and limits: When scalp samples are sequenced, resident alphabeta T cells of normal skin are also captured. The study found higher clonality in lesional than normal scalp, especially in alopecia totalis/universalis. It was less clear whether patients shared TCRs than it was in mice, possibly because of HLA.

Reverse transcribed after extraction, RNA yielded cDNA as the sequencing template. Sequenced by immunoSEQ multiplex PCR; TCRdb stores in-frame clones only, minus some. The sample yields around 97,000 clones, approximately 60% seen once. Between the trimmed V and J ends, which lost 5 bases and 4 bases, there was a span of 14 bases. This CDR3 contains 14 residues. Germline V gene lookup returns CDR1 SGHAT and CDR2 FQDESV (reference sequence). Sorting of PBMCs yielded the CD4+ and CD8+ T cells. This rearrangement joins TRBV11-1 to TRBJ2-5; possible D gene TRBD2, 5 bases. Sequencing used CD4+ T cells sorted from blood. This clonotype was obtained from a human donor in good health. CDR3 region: CASSPRGGRETQYF. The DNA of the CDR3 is TGTGCCAGCAGCCCCCGAGGCGGGCGAGAGACCCAGTACTTC.